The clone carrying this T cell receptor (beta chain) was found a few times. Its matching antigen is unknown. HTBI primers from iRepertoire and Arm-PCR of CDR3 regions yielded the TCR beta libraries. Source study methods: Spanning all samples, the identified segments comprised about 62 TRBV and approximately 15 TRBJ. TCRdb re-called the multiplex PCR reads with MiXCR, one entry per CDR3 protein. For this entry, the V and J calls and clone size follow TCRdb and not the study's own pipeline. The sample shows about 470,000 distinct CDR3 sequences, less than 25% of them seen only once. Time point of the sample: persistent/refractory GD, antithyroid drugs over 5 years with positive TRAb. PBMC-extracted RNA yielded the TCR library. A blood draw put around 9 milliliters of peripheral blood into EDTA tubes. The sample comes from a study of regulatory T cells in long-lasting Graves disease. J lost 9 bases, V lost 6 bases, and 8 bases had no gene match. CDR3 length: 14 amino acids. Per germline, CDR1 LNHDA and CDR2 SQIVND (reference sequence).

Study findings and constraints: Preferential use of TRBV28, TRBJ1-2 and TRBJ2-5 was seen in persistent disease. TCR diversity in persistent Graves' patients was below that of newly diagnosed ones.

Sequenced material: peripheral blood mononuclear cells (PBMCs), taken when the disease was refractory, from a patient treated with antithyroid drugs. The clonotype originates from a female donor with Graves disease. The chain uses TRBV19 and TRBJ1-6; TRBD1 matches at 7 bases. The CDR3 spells CASRPGGGSSPLHF. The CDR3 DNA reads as TGTGCCAGTAGACCAGGGGGAGGAAGTTCACCCCTCCACTTT. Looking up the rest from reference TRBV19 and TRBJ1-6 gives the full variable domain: DGGITQSPKYLFRKEGQNVTLSCEQNLNHDAMYWYRQDPGQGLRLIYYSQIVNDFQKGDIAEGYSVSREKKESFPLTVTSAQKNPTAFYLCASRPGGGSSPLHFGNGTRLTVT.